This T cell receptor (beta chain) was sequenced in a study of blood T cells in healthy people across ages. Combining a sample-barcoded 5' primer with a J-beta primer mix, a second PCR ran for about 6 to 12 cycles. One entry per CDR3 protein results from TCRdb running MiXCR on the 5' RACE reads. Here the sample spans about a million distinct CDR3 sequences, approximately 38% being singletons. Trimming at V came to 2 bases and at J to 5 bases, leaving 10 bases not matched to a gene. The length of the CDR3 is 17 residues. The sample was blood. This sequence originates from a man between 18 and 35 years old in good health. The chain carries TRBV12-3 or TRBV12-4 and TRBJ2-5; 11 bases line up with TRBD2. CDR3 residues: CASSLSSGGAFNETQYF. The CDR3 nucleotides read TGTGCCAGCAGTTTAAGTAGCGGGGGGGCGTTTAATGAGACCCAGTACTTC.